This T cell receptor beta chain was identified during a study of blood T cell repertoires in COVID-19. Original methodology: Using reference gene primer amplification, nucleated cell counts were estimated. The protocol was immunoSEQ multiplex PCR, while the TCRdb copy is restricted to in-frame clones and leaves out a portion. D and trimming were read from the DNA, whereas the V and J calls and clone size are those reported in that table. The sample shows 150,000 to 200,000 clones, around two thirds of them seen only once. V gave up 5 bases and J gave up 5 bases; unmatched junction bases: 17. The CDR3 has 19 amino acids. From germline, CDR1 is PRHDT and CDR2 FYEKMQ (reference sequence).

This sequence joins TRBV13 and TRBJ1-6, with 8 bases lining up with TRBD1. Sequencing input: peripheral blood. This sequence originates from a woman aged 80 or over with acute or convalescent COVID-19. CDR3 loop: CASSPQTGASWGNNSPLHF. In nucleotides, the CDR3 is TGTGCCAGCAGCCCCCAGACAGGGGCCTCTTGGGGGAATAATTCACCCCTCCACTTT.